The following is a T cell receptor beta chain sequence with its context. The data originate from a study of T cell responses to AZD1222 COVID-19 vaccine. The CDR3 covers 14 residues. The ends lost 4 bases at V and 0 bases at J; junction bases unmatched: 3. The germline CDR1 and CDR2 sequences are GTSNPN and SVGIG (reference sequence). Sequenced by immunoSEQ multiplex PCR; TCRdb stores in-frame clones only, minus some. The repertoire consists of roughly 150,000 clones, with approximately 85% occurring once and the leading ten covering about 8%. Here the sequenced sample was peripheral blood, taken on day 0 of AZD1222 vaccination. The TCR was taken from an adult in good health. The rearrangement joins TRBV30 to TRBJ2-7; 10 bases are a match to TRBD1. Written as DNA, the CDR3 is TGTGCCTGGACTCGGACAGGGGGCTCCTACGAGCAGTACTTC. Protein product: CAWTRTGGSYEQYF.